These 23 T cell receptor beta chains were sequenced from one sample in a study of human T cells and chemical hapten exposure. Time point noted: pre-sensitization, week 0. The treatment here: therapeutic diphenylcyclopropenone sensitization with weekly scalp DPC. TCRdb re-called the RACE reads with MiXCR, one entry per CDR3 protein. The sample holds 250,000 or so distinct CDR3 sequences; roughly 7.7% are singletons and the top ten take more than 0.95%. Sequenced here: whole blood, sampled in connection with sensitization to the hapten diphenylcyclopropenone (DPC). These receptors all come from a man between 18 and 29 years old with alopecia areata. Some clones in this sample may be carry-over from other donors' samples.

The table lists this clonotype with a few counts. In DNA form, the CDR3 reads TGTGCCAGCAGCTTAGATAGGACAGGCCGCGAGCAGTACTTC. As protein: CASSLDRTGREQYF. J is TRBJ2-7 and V is TRBV11-2; the match to TRBD1 covers 7 bases. Germline assignment: CDR1 SGHAT and CDR2 FQNNGV. Trimming removed 0 bases from V and 6 bases from J; junction bases left unmatched: 5. This CDR3 is built from 14 residues. The complete variable domain, with remaining parts taken from reference TRBV11-2 and TRBJ2-7, reads EAGVAQSPRYKIIEKRQSVAFWCNPISGHATLYWYQQILGQGPKLLIQFQNNGVVDDSQLPKDRFSAERLKGVDSTLKIQPAKLEDSAVYLCASSLDRTGREQYFGPGTRLTVT.

This clonotype was seen only a few times. The rearrangement links TRBV7-8 to TRBJ2-3; 7 nucleotides agree with TRBD1. Trimming cost V 5 bases and J 5 bases; bases outside gene matches: 7. CDR1 is SGHVS and CDR2 is FQNEAQ in the germline V gene. The CDR3 runs 14 residues. This CDR3 reads CASSIKTGEDTQYF. The CDR3, as DNA: TGTGCCAGCAGCATCAAAACAGGGGAAGATACGCAGTATTTT.

This clonotype has more than one count but fewer than ten. The chain links TRBV29-1 to TRBJ2-3; D may match TRBD1 or TRBD2 (5 bases each). CDR1 and CDR2 from the germline V gene are SQVTM and ANQGSEA. CDR3 length: 14 amino acids. V was shortened by 0 bases and J by 6 bases, with 13 bases between the two germline ends. The CDR3 DNA reads TGCAGCGTTGAAGAAAGGCAGGGAGTCGATACGCAGTATTTT. Translation: CSVEERQGVDTQYF.

The chain has TRBV6-2 or TRBV6-3 and TRBJ1-5; no clear D. The germline V gene has CDR1 MNHEY and CDR2 SVGEGT. This CDR3 spans 16 amino acids. V was pared by 5 bases and J by 3 bases, with 17 bases between. The CDR3 protein is CASSPSGRGFNQPQHF. The CDR3 nucleotides read TGTGCCAGCAGTCCTTCCGGACGGGGATTCAATCAGCCCCAGCATTTT.

This chain connects TRBV7-2 to TRBJ1-5, with D unclear. From germline, CDR1 is SGHTA and CDR2 FQGNSA. This CDR3 region has 17 residues. V lost 1 base and J 4 bases, leaving 17 bases between the germline ends. The CDR3 loop is CASSLVRYGTRNQPQHF. The CDR3 DNA reads TGTGCCAGCAGCTTAGTTAGGTACGGTACCCGTAATCAGCCCCAGCATTTT.

This clonotype was detected ten times or more. The V call is TRBV5-1, the J call TRBJ1-6, with TRBD1 as a possible D gene (5 bases). CDR3 length: 15 residues. The V and J ends lost 4 bases and 5 bases respectively, with 13 bases between them. CDR1 and CDR2 (germline): SGHRS, YFSETQ. The CDR3 coding sequence is TGCGCCAGCAGCGGGGGTCGGACGGATAATTCACCCCTCCACTTT. Protein product: CASSGGRTDNSPLHF.

This clonotype has only a few counts. The CDR3 region is CASSLSAGLWTEAFF. The DNA for the CDR3 is TGTGCCAGCAGTTTATCGGCAGGGCTCTGGACTGAAGCTTTCTTT. The chain links TRBV28 to TRBJ1-1; D perhaps matches TRBD1 (5 bases). The CDR3 runs 15 residues. Germline CDR1 reads MDHEN; CDR2 reads SYDVKM. Trimming took 1 base from V and 5 from J, leaving 14 bases between them.

The chain joins TRBV7-9 to TRBJ2-6; D gene uncertain. The V end was cut by 3 bases, the J end by 0 bases, with 3 bases between. The V gene's germline CDR1 is SEHNR and CDR2 FQNEAQ (reference sequence). The CDR3 extends over 14 amino acids. For the CDR3, the DNA is TGTGCCAGCAGCTTCAACTCTGGGGCCAACGTCCTGACTTTC. Translated: CASSFNSGANVLTF.

This clonotype showed up many times. The chain uses TRBV29-1 and TRBJ2-7; TRBD1 matches at 7 bases. The V and J ends lost 6 bases and 3 bases, in that order; junction bases with no gene match: 8. CDR3 size: 13 residues. The germline gives CDR1 SQVTM, CDR2 ANQGSEA. The CDR3 nucleotides are TGCAGCGTGCAGGACAGGTTAAACTACGAGCAGTACTTC. It is translated as CSVQDRLNYEQYF.

This clonotype has ten or more counts. The V call is TRBV4-3, the J call TRBJ1-4; D is unresolved. Trimming shortened V by 1 base and J by 4 bases, and 4 bases separated the two germline ends. CDR3 size: 13 residues. Germline values: CDR1 LGHNA, CDR2 YSLEER. The CDR3 spells CASSQAFNEKLFF. In nucleotides, the CDR3 is TGCGCCAGCAGCCAAGCGTTTAATGAAAAACTGTTTTTT.

This clonotype was seen a handful of times. The chain uses TRBV7-2 and TRBJ2-5; D possibly corresponds to TRBD1 (5 bases). Germline loops: CDR1 SGHTA, CDR2 FQGNSA. Trimming removed 3 bases at V and 4 bases at J, with 12 bases between. The CDR3 has 14 residues. The CDR3, as DNA: TGTGCCAGCAGCTTTCGAAGGCAGGGAGAGACCCAGTACTTC. Its protein product is CASSFRRQGETQYF.

This clonotype was recorded at least ten times. The J gene is TRBJ1-6, the V gene TRBV4-3; maybe TRBD1 (5 bases). Looked up from germline, CDR1 is LGHNA and CDR2 is YSLEER. This CDR3 region has 16 residues. Trimming shortened V by 0 bases and J by 7 bases, and 13 bases separated the two germline ends. The CDR3: CASSQEIGRGNSPLHF. The CDR3 DNA sequence: TGCGCCAGCAGCCAAGAAATAGGGCGGGGGAATTCACCCCTCCACTTT.

This clonotype has a count of ten or more. J is TRBJ1-1 and V is TRBV5-1, with a possible D match to TRBD1 (5 bases). CDR1 and CDR2 (germline): SGHRS, YFSETQ. V shed 6 bases and J shed 6 bases, with 15 bases lying between them. This CDR3 spans 13 amino acids. Written as DNA, the CDR3 is TGCGCCAGCAATCTGGGACGGAGCGCTGAAGCTTTCTTT. This encodes CASNLGRSAEAFF.

The chain links TRBV4-3 to TRBJ1-2; 8 nucleotides align to TRBD1. The germline V gene encodes CDR1 LGHNA and CDR2 YSLEER. Trimming took 0 bases from V and 3 from J; bases not matched to a gene: 9. The CDR3 runs 17 residues. Here the CDR3 reads CASSQDRGRVIYYGYTF. CDR3 sequence (DNA): TGCGCCAGCAGCCAAGACAGGGGGCGCGTAATTTACTATGGCTACACCTTC.

This sequence joins TRBV20-1 and TRBJ2-7, with a tentative D call TRBD2 (5 bases). V was pared by 3 bases and J by 5 bases, with 11 bases between. This CDR3 region has 12 residues. The germline gives CDR1 DFQATT, CDR2 SNEGSKA (reference sequence). The CDR3 loop reads CSASVAGHEQYF. CDR3 DNA: TGCAGTGCTAGCGTTGCGGGCCACGAGCAGTACTTC.

This clonotype was detected only a few times. The rearrangement uses TRBV10-3 and TRBJ2-5; D is uncertain. CDR1 and CDR2 (germline): ENHRY, SYGVKD. The V and J ends lost 5 bases and 2 bases respectively, with 6 bases between them. The CDR3 has 12 residues. The DNA for the CDR3 is TGTGCCATCAGTCCAAAGCAAGAGACCCAGTACTTC. Its translation is CAISPKQETQYF.

The chain employs TRBV5-1 and TRBJ1-5; no definite D call. The CDR3 is made up of 14 amino acids. In germline, CDR1 is SGHRS, CDR2 YFSETQ. Trimming stripped 2 bases from V and 0 bases from J, with 6 bases between. The CDR3 coding sequence is TGCGCCAGCAGCTTATGGAGTAGCAATCAGCCCCAGCATTTT. It yields the protein CASSLWSSNQPQHF.

The genes are TRBV18 and TRBJ1-1; weak D call: TRBD1 (6 bases). Trimming took off 2 bases at V and 4 bases at J, with 20 bases between the two ends. The germline V gene has CDR1 KGHSH and CDR2 LQKENI. This CDR3 has 17 residues. The CDR3 coding sequence is TGTGCCAGCTCACCATCCGGGCAGGGGCCCCTTGGCACTGAAGCTTTCTTT. The encoded protein is CASSPSGQGPLGTEAFF.

Only a few counts were recorded for this clonotype. V is TRBV7-6 and J is TRBJ1-5; the D gene is possibly TRBD1 (5 bases). Trimming pared 1 base from V and 1 base from J, leaving 8 bases between. CDR1 is SGHVS, CDR2 FNYEAQ, per germline. CDR3 length: 15 amino acids. CDR3 residues: CASSLGKGSNQPQHF. CDR3 nucleotide sequence: TGTGCCAGCAGCTTAGGGAAGGGGAGCAATCAGCCCCAGCATTTT.

This clonotype came up a few times. The chain carries TRBV7-9 and TRBJ1-4; 9 bases agree with TRBD1. Per germline, CDR1 SEHNR and CDR2 FQNEAQ (reference sequence). The CDR3 is 14 residues long. Trimming cost V 4 bases and J 6 bases; bases outside gene matches: 3. In DNA, the CDR3 is TGTGCCAGCAGCTCCCGGACAGGGGATGAAAAACTGTTTTTT. As protein: CASSSRTGDEKLFF.

A few counts support this clonotype. The chain carries TRBV20-1 and TRBJ2-1; possibly TRBD2 for D (7 bases). Germline CDR1 reads DFQATT; CDR2 reads SNEGSKA (reference sequence). The CDR3 has 15 residues. Trimming removed 3 bases at V and 6 bases at J, with 18 bases between. The CDR3 loop is CSASSPGGLGNEQFF. The CDR3, as DNA: TGCAGTGCTAGTTCTCCGGGGGGCCTGGGCAATGAGCAGTTCTTC.

This clonotype has more than one count but fewer than ten. The V call is TRBV7-9, the J call TRBJ1-5; D ambiguous. Trimming shortened V by 2 bases and J by 5 bases, and 7 bases separated the two germline ends. The CDR3 runs to 13 residues. CDR1 is SEHNR, CDR2 FQNEAQ, per germline (reference sequence). CDR3 DNA sequence: TGTGCCAGCAGCTTATCGACCGATCAGCCCCAGCATTTT. As protein: CASSLSTDQPQHF. Full variable domain (remainder filled in from reference TRBV7-9 and TRBJ1-5): DTGVSQNPRHKITKRGQNVTFRCDPISEHNRLYWYRQTLGQGPEFLTYFQNEAQLEKSRLLSDRFSAERPKGSFSTLEIQRTEQGDSAMYLCASSLSTDQPQHFGDGTRLSIL.

This clonotype was counted ten times or more. The rearrangement joins TRBV5-1 to TRBJ1-5; D is undetermined. V was clipped by 5 bases and J by 3 bases, with 9 bases between them. Germline V gene sequence: CDR1 SGHRS, CDR2 YFSETQ. The CDR3 runs to 13 residues. The CDR3 here is CASREGPNQPQHF. CDR3 DNA: TGCGCCAGCAGGGAAGGCCCCAATCAGCCCCAGCATTTT.